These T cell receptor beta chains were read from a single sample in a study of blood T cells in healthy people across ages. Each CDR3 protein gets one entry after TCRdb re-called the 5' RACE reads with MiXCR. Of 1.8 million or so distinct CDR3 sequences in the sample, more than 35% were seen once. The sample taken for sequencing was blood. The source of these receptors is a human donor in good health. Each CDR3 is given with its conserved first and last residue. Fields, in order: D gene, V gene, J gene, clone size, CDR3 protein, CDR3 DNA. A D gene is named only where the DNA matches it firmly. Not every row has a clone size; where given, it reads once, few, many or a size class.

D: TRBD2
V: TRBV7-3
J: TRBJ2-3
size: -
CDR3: CASSSSGGGMDTQYF
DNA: TGTGCCAGCAGCTCTAGCGGGGGAGGGATGGATACGCAGTATTTT

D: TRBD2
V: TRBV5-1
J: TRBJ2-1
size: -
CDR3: CASSLGLAGEISYNEQFF
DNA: TGCGCCAGCAGCTTGGGGCTAGCGGGGGAGATCTCCTACAATGAGCAGTTCTTC

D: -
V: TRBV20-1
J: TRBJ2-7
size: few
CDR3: CSGGDYEQYF
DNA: TGCAGTGGGGGGGATTACGAGCAGTACTTC

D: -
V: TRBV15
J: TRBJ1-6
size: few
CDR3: CATSFGGATYSPLHF
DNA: TGTGCCACCAGCTTCGGGGGGGCTACCTATTCACCCCTCCACTTT

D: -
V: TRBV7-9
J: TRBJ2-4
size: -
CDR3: CASSNVGDYIQYF
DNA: TGTGCCAGCAGTAATGTAGGCGATTACATTCAGTACTTC

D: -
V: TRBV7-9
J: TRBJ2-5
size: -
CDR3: CASSLDSGAREETQYF
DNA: TGTGCCAGCAGCTTAGATTCAGGGGCGAGAGAAGAGACCCAGTACTTC

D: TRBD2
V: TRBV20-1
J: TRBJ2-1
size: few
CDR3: CSARAGTSGVDEQFF
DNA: TGCAGTGCTAGAGCCGGGACTAGCGGGGTAGATGAGCAGTTCTTC

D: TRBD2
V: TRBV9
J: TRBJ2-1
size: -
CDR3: CASSVSSGGTYNEQFF
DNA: TGTGCCAGCAGCGTGAGTAGCGGGGGTACCTACAATGAGCAGTTCTTC

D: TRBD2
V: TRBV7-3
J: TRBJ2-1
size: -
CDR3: CASSASGGSYNERFF
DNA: TGTGCCAGCAGCGCAAGCGGGGGATCCTACAATGAGCGGTTCTTC

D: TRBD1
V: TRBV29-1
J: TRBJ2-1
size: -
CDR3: CSVAPGGEQFF
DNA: TGCAGCGTTGCCCCAGGGGGTGAGCAGTTCTTC

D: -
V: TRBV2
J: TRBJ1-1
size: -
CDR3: CASSGPQEINTEAFF
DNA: TGTGCCAGCAGTGGGCCACAGGAGATAAACACTGAAGCTTTCTTT

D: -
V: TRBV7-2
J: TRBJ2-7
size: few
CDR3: CASSFQTGGYEQYF
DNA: TGTGCCAGCAGCTTCCAGACAGGAGGGTACGAGCAGTACTTC

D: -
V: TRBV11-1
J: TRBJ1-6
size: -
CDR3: CASSLEFRSPLHF
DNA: TGTGCCAGCAGCTTAGAGTTTCGGTCACCCCTCCACTTT

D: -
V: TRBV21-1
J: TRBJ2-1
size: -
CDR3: CASSKSRHLRRAGPNNEQFF
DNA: TGTGCCAGCAGCAAGTCGAGACACCTTAGGAGAGCGGGACCTAACAATGAGCAGTTCTTC

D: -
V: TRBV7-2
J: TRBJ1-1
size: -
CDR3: CASSPAPRRAEAFF
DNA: TGTGCCAGCAGCCCAGCCCCGAGGAGGGCCGAAGCTTTCTTT

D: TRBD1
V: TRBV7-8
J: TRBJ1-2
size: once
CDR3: CASSLGYRGLLNYDYTF
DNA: TGTGCCAGCAGCTTAGGGTACAGGGGGCTGCTAAACTATGACTACACCTTC

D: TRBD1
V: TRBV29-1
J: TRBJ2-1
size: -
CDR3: CSVGVRGSQETQFF
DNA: TGCAGCGTTGGCGTCAGGGGGTCCCAAGAGACCCAGTTCTTC

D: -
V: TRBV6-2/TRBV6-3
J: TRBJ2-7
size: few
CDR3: CASSYSKGEQYF
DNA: TGTGCCAGCAGTTACTCGAAAGGCGAGCAGTACTTC

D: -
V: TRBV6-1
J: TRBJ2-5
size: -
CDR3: CASRPLALETQYF
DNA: TGTGCCAGCAGACCGCTAGCGCTGGAGACCCAGTACTTC

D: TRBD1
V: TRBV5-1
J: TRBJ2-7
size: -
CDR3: CASSLQTNRGTYEQYF
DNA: TGCGCCAGCAGCCTCCAAACTAACAGGGGGACTTACGAGCAGTACTTC

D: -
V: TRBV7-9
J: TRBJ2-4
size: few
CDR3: CASSSVGGSGAKNIQYF
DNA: TGTGCCAGCAGCTCCGTCGGGGGCTCTGGGGCCAAAAACATTCAGTACTTC

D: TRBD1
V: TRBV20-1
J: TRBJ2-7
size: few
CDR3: CSAPGQVYDEQYF
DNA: TGCAGTGCCCCGGGACAGGTATATGACGAGCAGTACTTC

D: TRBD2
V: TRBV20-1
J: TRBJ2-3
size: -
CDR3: CSAEAGDFTDTQYF
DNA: TGCAGTGCAGAAGCGGGAGACTTCACAGATACGCAGTATTTT

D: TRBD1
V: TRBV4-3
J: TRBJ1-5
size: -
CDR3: CASSQGQGPNQPQHF
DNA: TGCGCCAGCAGCCAAGGACAGGGCCCCAATCAGCCCCAGCATTTT

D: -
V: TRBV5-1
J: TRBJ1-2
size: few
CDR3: CASSPIAKPIQHYGYTF
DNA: TGCGCCAGCAGCCCAATTGCGAAGCCCATCCAACACTATGGCTACACCTTC

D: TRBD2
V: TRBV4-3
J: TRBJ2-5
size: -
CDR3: CAGSQDLTSGGLLSLRKETQYF
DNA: TGCGCCGGCAGCCAAGATTTAACTAGCGGGGGTTTACTTTCGCTGAGGAAAGAGACCCAGTACTTC

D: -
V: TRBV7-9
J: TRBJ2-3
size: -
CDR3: CASSRRDGTMQYF
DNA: TGTGCCAGCAGCCGCCGGGACGGAACGATGCAGTATTTT

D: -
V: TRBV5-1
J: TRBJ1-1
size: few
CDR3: CASSLESGHTEAFF
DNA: TGCGCCAGCAGCTTGGAAAGCGGACACACTGAAGCTTTCTTT

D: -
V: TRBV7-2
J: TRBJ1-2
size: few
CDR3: CASSLRTPRDGGYTF
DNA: TGTGCCAGCAGCTTACGGACACCGCGGGATGGTGGCTACACCTTC

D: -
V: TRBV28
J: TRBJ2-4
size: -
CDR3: CASNTGKNIQYF
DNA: TGTGCCAGCAATACAGGGAAAAACATTCAGTACTTC

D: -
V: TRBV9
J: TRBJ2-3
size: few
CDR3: CASSVARGETDTQYF
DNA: TGTGCCAGCAGCGTAGCAAGGGGGGAAACAGATACGCAGTATTTT

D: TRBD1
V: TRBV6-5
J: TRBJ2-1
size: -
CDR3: CASTLTGGTNGEQFF
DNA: TGTGCCAGCACCCTGACAGGGGGGACTAATGGTGAGCAGTTCTTC

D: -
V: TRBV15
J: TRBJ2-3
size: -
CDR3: CATSRDLDTQYF
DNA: TGTGCCACCAGCAGAGATTTGGATACGCAGTATTTT

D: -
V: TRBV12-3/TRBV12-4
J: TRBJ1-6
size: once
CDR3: CASSFQIGYRGSPLHF
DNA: TGTGCCAGCAGTTTTCAGATAGGGTACCGAGGTTCACCCCTCCACTTT

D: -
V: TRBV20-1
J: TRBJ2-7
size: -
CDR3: CSASVPAVESYDGQYF
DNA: TGCAGTGCTAGTGTCCCGGCTGTGGAGAGCTACGATGGGCAGTACTTC

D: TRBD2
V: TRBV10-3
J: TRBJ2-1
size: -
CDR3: CAISEWVAGAKETQFF
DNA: TGTGCCATCAGTGAGTGGGTAGCGGGAGCCAAAGAGACCCAGTTCTTC

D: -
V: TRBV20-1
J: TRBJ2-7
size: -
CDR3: CSAATSNYEQYF
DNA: TGCAGTGCTGCGACTAGTAACTACGAGCAGTACTTC

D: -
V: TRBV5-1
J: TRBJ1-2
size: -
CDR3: CASSPERGNYGYTF
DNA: TGCGCCAGCAGCCCGGAGCGGGGGAACTATGGCTACACCTTC

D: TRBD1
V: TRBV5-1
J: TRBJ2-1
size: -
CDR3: CASSWSQGMREQFF
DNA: TGCGCCAGCAGCTGGTCACAGGGGATGCGTGAGCAGTTCTTC

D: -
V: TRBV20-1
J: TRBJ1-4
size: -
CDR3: CSARLGLSNEKLFF
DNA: TGCAGTGCTAGGCTGGGACTGTCCAATGAAAAACTGTTTTTT

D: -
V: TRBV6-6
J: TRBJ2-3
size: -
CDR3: CASSYSALSTDTQYF
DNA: TGTGCCAGCAGCTACTCCGCCCTTAGCACAGATACGCAGTATTTT

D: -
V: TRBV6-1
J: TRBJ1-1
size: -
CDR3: CASSRVGLVYTEAFF
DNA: TGTGCCAGCAGTAGAGTGGGGCTAGTTTACACTGAAGCTTTCTTT

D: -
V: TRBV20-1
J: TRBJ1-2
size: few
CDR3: CSARSREDYGYTF
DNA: TGCAGTGCTAGGTCCCGGGAAGACTATGGCTACACCTTC

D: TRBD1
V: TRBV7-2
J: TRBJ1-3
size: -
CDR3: CASSRQRQGAGNTIYF
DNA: TGTGCCAGCAGCCGACAACGACAGGGAGCAGGAAACACCATATATTTT

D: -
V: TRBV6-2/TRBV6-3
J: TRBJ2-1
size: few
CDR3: CASSSLTSYNEQFF
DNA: TGTGCCAGTAGTAGTTTAACCTCCTACAATGAGCAGTTCTTC

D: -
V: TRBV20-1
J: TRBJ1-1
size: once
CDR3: CSANNFGRNTEAFF
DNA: TGCAGTGCTAATAATTTCGGCAGGAACACTGAAGCTTTCTTT

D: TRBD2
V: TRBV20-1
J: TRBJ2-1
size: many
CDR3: CSARDSGGGLLYNEQFF
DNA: TGCAGTGCTAGAGATTCGGGGGGGGGACTACTCTACAATGAGCAGTTCTTC

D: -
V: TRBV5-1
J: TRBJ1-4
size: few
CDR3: CASSLGVETAFNEKLFF
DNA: TGCGCCAGCAGCTTAGGCGTGGAGACAGCCTTTAATGAAAAACTGTTTTTT

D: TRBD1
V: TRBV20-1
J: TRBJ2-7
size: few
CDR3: CSARDRIRGLGEQYF
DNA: TGCAGTGCTAGAGATCGGATCAGGGGGCTGGGCGAGCAGTACTTC

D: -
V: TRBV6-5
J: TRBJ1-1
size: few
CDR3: CASSSTQTGTHEAFF
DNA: TGTGCCAGCAGTTCCACTCAGACTGGAACGCACGAAGCTTTCTTT

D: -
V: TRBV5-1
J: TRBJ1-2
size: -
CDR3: CASSSRLSGGYGYTF
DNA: TGCGCCAGCAGTTCGAGACTCTCGGGGGGCTATGGCTACACCTTC

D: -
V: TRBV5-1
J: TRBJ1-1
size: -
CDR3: CASRMTGRVVTEAFF
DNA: TGCGCCAGCAGGATGACAGGACGGGTTGTCACTGAAGCTTTCTTT